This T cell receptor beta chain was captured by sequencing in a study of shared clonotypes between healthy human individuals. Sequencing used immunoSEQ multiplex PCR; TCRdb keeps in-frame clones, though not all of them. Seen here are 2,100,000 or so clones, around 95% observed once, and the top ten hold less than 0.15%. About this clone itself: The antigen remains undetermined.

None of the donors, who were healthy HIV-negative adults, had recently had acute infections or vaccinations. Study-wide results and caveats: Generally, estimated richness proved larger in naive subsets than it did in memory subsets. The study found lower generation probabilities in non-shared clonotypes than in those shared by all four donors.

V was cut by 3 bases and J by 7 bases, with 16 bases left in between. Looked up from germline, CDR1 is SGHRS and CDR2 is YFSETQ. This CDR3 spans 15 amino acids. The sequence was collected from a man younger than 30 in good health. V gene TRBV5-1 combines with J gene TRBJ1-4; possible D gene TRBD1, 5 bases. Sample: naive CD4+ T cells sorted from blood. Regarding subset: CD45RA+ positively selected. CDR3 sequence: CASSSGGAPTEKLFF. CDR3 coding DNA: TGCGCCAGCAGCTCAGGAGGGGCCCCTACTGAAAAACTGTTTTTT.